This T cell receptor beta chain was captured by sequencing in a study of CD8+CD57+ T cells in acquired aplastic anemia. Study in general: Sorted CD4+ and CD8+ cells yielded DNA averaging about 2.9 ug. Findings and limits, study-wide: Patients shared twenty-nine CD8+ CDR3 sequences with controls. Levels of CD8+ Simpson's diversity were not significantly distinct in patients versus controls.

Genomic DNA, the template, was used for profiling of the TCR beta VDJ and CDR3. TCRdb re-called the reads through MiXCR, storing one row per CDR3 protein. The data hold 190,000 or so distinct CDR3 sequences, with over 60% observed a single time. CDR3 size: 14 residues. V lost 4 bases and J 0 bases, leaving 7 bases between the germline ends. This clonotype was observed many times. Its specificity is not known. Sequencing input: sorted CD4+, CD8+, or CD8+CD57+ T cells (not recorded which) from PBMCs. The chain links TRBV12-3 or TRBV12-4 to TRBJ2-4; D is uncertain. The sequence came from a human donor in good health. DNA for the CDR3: TGTGCCAGCAGTTCGCTGGTAGCCAAAAACATTCAGTACTTC. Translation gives CASSSLVAKNIQYF.